This T cell receptor beta chain originates from a study of cytomegalovirus exposure and HLA in healthy donors. The primer mix had 60 Vbeta and 13 Jbeta primers. Generated by immunoSEQ multiplex PCR, the TCRdb table keeps only in-frame clones and is missing some. The sample shows about 120,000 clones, around 66% of them seen only once. Sequencing was done on a sample of PBMCs. The receptor comes from a man aged 18 to 30 in good health and CMV-seronegative.

The CDR3 is CAWSVPQGVGRDNEQFF. The CDR3 region has the DNA TGTGCCTGGAGTGTACCGCAGGGGGTGGGGAGAGACAATGAGCAGTTCTTC. This sequence joins TRBV30 and TRBJ2-1, with 7 positions matching TRBD1. Trimming took 0 bases from V and 5 from J; bases not matched to a gene: 13. From germline, CDR1 is GTSNPN and CDR2 SVGIG (reference sequence). This CDR3 has 17 amino acids.